Listed below are T cell receptor beta chains from one sample, sequenced in a study of T cell responses to AZD1222 COVID-19 vaccine. Sequencing used immunoSEQ multiplex PCR; TCRdb keeps in-frame clones, though not all of them. The table lists under 95,000 clones, about 88% of them singletons, with 3% in the top ten. The source material was peripheral blood, sampled on day 0 of AZD1222 vaccination. The receptors were sampled from an adult in good health. Both conserved end residues are part of each CDR3. Fields, in order: clone size, V gene, D gene, J gene, CDR3 length, CDR3 DNA, CDR3 protein. A D gene is named only where the DNA matches it firmly. The size entry is marked missing in some rows and otherwise reads once, few, many or a size class.

clone size: NA; V gene: TRBV30; D gene: NA; J gene: TRBJ1-4; CDR3 length: 13; CDR3 DNA: TGTGCCTGGAGCGGCTCGAGCGGGAGGAAACTGTTTTTT; CDR3 protein: CAWSGSSGRKLFF
clone size: NA; V gene: TRBV19; D gene: NA; J gene: TRBJ1-5; CDR3 length: 15; CDR3 DNA: TGTGCCAGTAGTATATTCAAGGGCCAAGGTCAGCCCCAGCATTTT; CDR3 protein: CASSIFKGQGQPQHF
clone size: NA; V gene: TRBV19; D gene: NA; J gene: TRBJ1-2; CDR3 length: 18; CDR3 DNA: TGTGCCAGTAGTGCTGCGGGTCTTACACTCTCCCCTGCTGATGGCTACACCTTC; CDR3 protein: CASSAAGLTLSPADGYTF
clone size: NA; V gene: TRBV5-6; D gene: NA; J gene: TRBJ1-2; CDR3 length: 15; CDR3 DNA: TGTGCCAGCAGCTTGGGGGACACCACTAACTATGGCTACACCTTC; CDR3 protein: CASSLGDTTNYGYTF
clone size: NA; V gene: TRBV2; D gene: TRBD1; J gene: TRBJ2-7; CDR3 length: 14; CDR3 DNA: TGTGCCAGCAGGGGGACAGGGGTTTCCTACGAGCAGTACTTC; CDR3 protein: CASRGTGVSYEQYF
clone size: once; V gene: TRBV2; D gene: NA; J gene: TRBJ1-2; CDR3 length: 12; CDR3 DNA: TGTGCCGCCCGGTTGACGAACTATGGCTACACCTTC; CDR3 protein: CAARLTNYGYTF
clone size: NA; V gene: TRBV7-3; D gene: NA; J gene: TRBJ2-7; CDR3 length: 17; CDR3 DNA: TGTGCCAGCAGCAAATCAACGGGGCCCGCGGGATCCTACGAGCAGTACTTC; CDR3 protein: CASSKSTGPAGSYEQYF
clone size: NA; V gene: TRBV27; D gene: NA; J gene: TRBJ1-4; CDR3 length: 16; CDR3 DNA: TGTGCCAGCGGCCGGGACAATCTCCCTGGGGGTGAAAAACTGTTTTTT; CDR3 protein: CASGRDNLPGGEKLFF
clone size: NA; V gene: TRBV13; D gene: NA; J gene: TRBJ2-7; CDR3 length: 12; CDR3 DNA: TGTGCCAGCAGTACAGCCCCCTACGAGCAGTACTTC; CDR3 protein: CASSTAPYEQYF
clone size: NA; V gene: TRBV5-5; D gene: NA; J gene: TRBJ1-1; CDR3 length: 13; CDR3 DNA: TGTGCCAGCAGCGTTCCACCAAACACTGAAGCTTTCTTT; CDR3 protein: CASSVPPNTEAFF
clone size: once; V gene: TRBV27; D gene: NA; J gene: TRBJ2-3; CDR3 length: 14; CDR3 DNA: TGTGCCAGCAGTTTAGTCAGGAGCACAGATACGCAGTATTTT; CDR3 protein: CASSLVRSTDTQYF
clone size: NA; V gene: TRBV27; D gene: NA; J gene: TRBJ1-1; CDR3 length: 14; CDR3 DNA: TGTGCCAGCAGTTTTGGGGTGCGGAGCACTGAAGCTTTCTTT; CDR3 protein: CASSFGVRSTEAFF
clone size: NA; V gene: TRBV19; D gene: NA; J gene: TRBJ1-5; CDR3 length: 15; CDR3 DNA: TGTGCCAGTAGTATAGTTCCGTATAGCAATCAGCCCCAGCATTTT; CDR3 protein: CASSIVPYSNQPQHF
clone size: NA; V gene: TRBV28; D gene: NA; J gene: TRBJ2-7; CDR3 length: 16; CDR3 DNA: TGTGCCAGCAGAACCCTCCCAGGACTGAGATTCGGCGAGCAGTACTTC; CDR3 protein: CASRTLPGLRFGEQYF
clone size: NA; V gene: TRBV2; D gene: NA; J gene: TRBJ2-5; CDR3 length: 13; CDR3 DNA: TGTGCCAGCAGTGGAACGGGGCTGGAGACCCAGTACTTC; CDR3 protein: CASSGTGLETQYF
clone size: NA; V gene: TRBV24-1; D gene: NA; J gene: TRBJ1-5; CDR3 length: 20; CDR3 DNA: TGTGCCACCAGTGATTTTACCCCTACTCCCGAAATTTATAGCAATCAGCCCCAGCATTTT; CDR3 protein: CATSDFTPTPEIYSNQPQHF
clone size: NA; V gene: TRBV4-2; D gene: NA; J gene: TRBJ1-2; CDR3 length: 13; CDR3 DNA: TGTGCCAGCAGCGGAGCACTTAACTATGGCTACACCTTC; CDR3 protein: CASSGALNYGYTF
clone size: NA; V gene: TRBV29-1; D gene: NA; J gene: TRBJ1-1; CDR3 length: 12; CDR3 DNA: TGCAGCGTTGCACGGAGGAACACTGAAGCTTTCTTT; CDR3 protein: CSVARRNTEAFF
clone size: NA; V gene: TRBV6-5; D gene: NA; J gene: TRBJ1-2; CDR3 length: 14; CDR3 DNA: TGTGCCACAAGATCCCGGGAGGGCCGCGACGTTAACACCTTC; CDR3 protein: CATRSREGRDVNTF
clone size: NA; V gene: TRBV7-9; D gene: TRBD1; J gene: TRBJ1-3; CDR3 length: 16; CDR3 DNA: TGTGCCAGCAGCATCCCGACAGGGCAAGGTGGAAACACCATATATTTT; CDR3 protein: CASSIPTGQGGNTIYF
clone size: once; V gene: TRBV5-4; D gene: NA; J gene: TRBJ1-4; CDR3 length: 15; CDR3 DNA: TGTGCCAGCAGCTTGGCCCTCGGGGGCGATGAAAAACTGTTTTTT; CDR3 protein: CASSLALGGDEKLFF
clone size: NA; V gene: TRBV27; D gene: TRBD1; J gene: TRBJ1-2; CDR3 length: 14; CDR3 DNA: TGTGCCAGCAGTACCTACGACAGGGTACATGGCTACACCTTC; CDR3 protein: CASSTYDRVHGYTF
clone size: NA; V gene: TRBV2; D gene: NA; J gene: TRBJ2-2; CDR3 length: 14; CDR3 DNA: TGTGCCAGCAGCACCCGGACGGGGGTCAGGGAGCTGTTTTTT; CDR3 protein: CASSTRTGVRELFF
clone size: NA; V gene: TRBV24-1; D gene: TRBD2; J gene: TRBJ2-1; CDR3 length: 13; CDR3 DNA: TGTGCCACCAGTGACGGGGGAGGGAGTGAGCAGTTCTTC; CDR3 protein: CATSDGGGSEQFF
clone size: once; V gene: TRBV10-1; D gene: NA; J gene: TRBJ2-3; CDR3 length: 13; CDR3 DNA: TGCGCCAGCAGCCACGGGGGACAAGATACGCAGTATTTT; CDR3 protein: CASSHGGQDTQYF
clone size: NA; V gene: TRBV13; D gene: NA; J gene: TRBJ2-3; CDR3 length: 14; CDR3 DNA: TGTGCCAGCAGCTCCGCCAAGGGTGCAGATACGCAGTATTTT; CDR3 protein: CASSSAKGADTQYF
clone size: NA; V gene: TRBV27; D gene: TRBD1; J gene: TRBJ1-5; CDR3 length: 19; CDR3 DNA: TGTGCCAGCAGCCCTCAGGGGGCGTCCAGGCCCCTTACCAATCAGCCCCAGCATTTT; CDR3 protein: CASSPQGASRPLTNQPQHF
clone size: medium-sized; V gene: TRBV6-6; D gene: NA; J gene: TRBJ2-7; CDR3 length: 12; CDR3 DNA: TGTGCCAGCACCAGTGGGTCCTACGAGCAGTACTTC; CDR3 protein: CASTSGSYEQYF
clone size: NA; V gene: TRBV19; D gene: NA; J gene: TRBJ1-1; CDR3 length: 13; CDR3 DNA: TGTGCCAGTAGTATAAAAGTGAACACTGAAGCTTTCTTT; CDR3 protein: CASSIKVNTEAFF
clone size: NA; V gene: TRBV5-1; D gene: NA; J gene: TRBJ2-5; CDR3 length: 14; CDR3 DNA: TGCGCCAGCAGCTTTGAGGCAAAACAAGAGACCCAGTACTTC; CDR3 protein: CASSFEAKQETQYF
clone size: NA; V gene: TRBV9; D gene: NA; J gene: TRBJ1-3; CDR3 length: 17; CDR3 DNA: TGTGCCAGCAGCGTGGGGGCGACTCTTGGCTCTGGAAACACCATATATTTT; CDR3 protein: CASSVGATLGSGNTIYF
clone size: NA; V gene: TRBV27; D gene: TRBD1; J gene: TRBJ1-1; CDR3 length: 14; CDR3 DNA: TGTGCCAGCAGGGAACAGGGGCTTAACACTGAAGCTTTCTTT; CDR3 protein: CASREQGLNTEAFF
clone size: NA; V gene: TRBV28; D gene: NA; J gene: TRBJ2-7; CDR3 length: 12; CDR3 DNA: TGTGCCAGCACCAGTACTTCCTACGAGCAGTACTTC; CDR3 protein: CASTSTSYEQYF
clone size: NA; V gene: TRBV14; D gene: NA; J gene: TRBJ1-1; CDR3 length: 14; CDR3 DNA: TGTGCCAGCAGCCATGGAGGGGCAGTCACTGAAGCTTTCTTT; CDR3 protein: CASSHGGAVTEAFF
clone size: NA; V gene: TRBV7-6; D gene: TRBD2; J gene: TRBJ2-1; CDR3 length: 16; CDR3 DNA: TGTGCCAGCAGCCCGTTGGCTAGCGGGAGACAAAATGAGCAGTTCTTC; CDR3 protein: CASSPLASGRQNEQFF
clone size: once; V gene: TRBV16; D gene: NA; J gene: TRBJ1-1; CDR3 length: 14; CDR3 DNA: TGTGCCAGCAGCCCCGACAGCTTGAACACTGAAGCTTTCTTT; CDR3 protein: CASSPDSLNTEAFF
clone size: NA; V gene: TRBV6-5; D gene: NA; J gene: TRBJ2-2; CDR3 length: 14; CDR3 DNA: TGTGCCAGCAGCCAACTTCCAGCGTCCGGGGAGCTGTTTTTT; CDR3 protein: CASSQLPASGELFF
clone size: NA; V gene: TRBV12-3/TRBV12-4; D gene: TRBD1; J gene: TRBJ1-2; CDR3 length: 13; CDR3 DNA: TGTGCCAGCATCCTGAGACAGGGGGAAGGCTACACCTTC; CDR3 protein: CASILRQGEGYTF
clone size: NA; V gene: TRBV5-1; D gene: NA; J gene: TRBJ2-5; CDR3 length: 16; CDR3 DNA: TGCGCCAGCAGCTTGTGGCCAGGAAGTTACCAAGAGACCCAGTACTTC; CDR3 protein: CASSLWPGSYQETQYF
clone size: NA; V gene: TRBV27; D gene: NA; J gene: TRBJ1-2; CDR3 length: 14; CDR3 DNA: TGTGCCAGCAGTTTATCGAACGGGGAATATGGCTACACCTTC; CDR3 protein: CASSLSNGEYGYTF
clone size: NA; V gene: TRBV12-3/TRBV12-4; D gene: NA; J gene: TRBJ2-7; CDR3 length: 12; CDR3 DNA: TGTGCCAGCAGTTTAGGGACCTACGAGCAGTACTTC; CDR3 protein: CASSLGTYEQYF
clone size: NA; V gene: TRBV7-8; D gene: NA; J gene: TRBJ1-4; CDR3 length: 13; CDR3 DNA: TGTGCCAGCAGAGCTGCAGACGATGAAAAACTGTTTTTT; CDR3 protein: CASRAADDEKLFF
clone size: NA; V gene: TRBV28; D gene: NA; J gene: TRBJ2-7; CDR3 length: 14; CDR3 DNA: TGTGCCAGCAGCCCCGGACAGCCCCCCTACGAGCAGTACTTC; CDR3 protein: CASSPGQPPYEQYF
clone size: NA; V gene: TRBV24-1; D gene: NA; J gene: TRBJ2-2; CDR3 length: 15; CDR3 DNA: TGTGCCACCAGTGAAGCAGGGGGGAGCACCGGGGAGCTGTTTTTT; CDR3 protein: CATSEAGGSTGELFF
clone size: once; V gene: TRBV27; D gene: NA; J gene: TRBJ2-1; CDR3 length: 15; CDR3 DNA: TGTGCCAGCAGCAACAGCCTAGCCTATTACAATGAGCAGTTCTTC; CDR3 protein: CASSNSLAYYNEQFF
clone size: NA; V gene: TRBV6-5; D gene: TRBD2; J gene: TRBJ2-1; CDR3 length: 16; CDR3 DNA: TGTGCCAGCAGTTTATCTCCGGGACTAGCGGCTAATGAGCAGTTCTTC; CDR3 protein: CASSLSPGLAANEQFF
clone size: NA; V gene: TRBV15; D gene: NA; J gene: TRBJ2-2; CDR3 length: 13; CDR3 DNA: TGTGCCACCAGCAGGGGACGGGACCGGGAGCTGTTTTTT; CDR3 protein: CATSRGRDRELFF
clone size: NA; V gene: TRBV6-5; D gene: NA; J gene: TRBJ2-7; CDR3 length: 10; CDR3 DNA: TGTGCCAGCGGCAGGGACGAGCAGTACTTC; CDR3 protein: CASGRDEQYF
clone size: NA; V gene: TRBV28; D gene: TRBD2; J gene: TRBJ2-1; CDR3 length: 15; CDR3 DNA: TGTGCCAGCAGTGGGACTAGCGGCTCCTACAATGAGCAGTTCTTC; CDR3 protein: CASSGTSGSYNEQFF
clone size: few; V gene: TRBV4-2; D gene: NA; J gene: TRBJ1-6; CDR3 length: 14; CDR3 DNA: TGTGCCAGCAGCCAGTCAGATCGAACTGGACCCCTCCACTTT; CDR3 protein: CASSQSDRTGPLHF
clone size: once; V gene: TRBV2; D gene: NA; J gene: TRBJ2-5; CDR3 length: 13; CDR3 DNA: TGTGCCAGCAGGGGGGAAGGGTTCGAGACCCAGTACTTC; CDR3 protein: CASRGEGFETQYF